The 4 T cell receptor beta chains below come from one sample, sequenced in a study of cytomegalovirus exposure and HLA in healthy donors. The PCR made use of 60 Vbeta and 13 Jbeta primers. The method was immunoSEQ multiplex PCR; TCRdb's version includes in-frame clones alone and lacks a portion of them. This table has 150,000 to 200,000 clones, around 79% appearing once. Sequencing used PBMCs. Every receptor here comes from a woman between 45 and 65 years old in good health and CMV-seronegative.

This clone was counted once. CDR3 in DNA: TGTGCCAGCAGCTTAGCGCTGACACCCAGACCCAACTATGGCTACACCTTC. It specifies CASSLALTPRPNYGYTF. This chain links TRBV7-2 with TRBJ1-2; D gene unclear. The CDR3 consists of 17 residues. Germline loops: CDR1 SGHTA, CDR2 FQGNSA. Trimming removed 0 bases at V and 2 bases at J, with 16 bases between.

The CDR3 here is CASSSRGWGGYTF. For the CDR3, the DNA is TGTGCCAGCAGTTCCAGGGGTTGGGGGGGCTACACCTTC. V is TRBV6-5 and J is TRBJ1-2, with D perhaps TRBD1 (6 bases). Germline CDR1 and CDR2: MNHEY and SVGAGI. V dropped 4 bases and J dropped 8 bases, with 14 bases sitting between them. This CDR3 is 13 amino acids long.

This chain uses TRBV7-9 with TRBJ1-1, with TRBD1 identical over 7 bases. CDR3 length: 13 residues. Germline V gene data show CDR1 as SEHNR and CDR2 as FQNEAQ (reference sequence). With V trimmed by 7 bases and J by 1 base, 3 bases remained unmatched. CDR3 coding DNA: TGTGCCAGCAAACGGGACAGGAACACTGAAGCTTTCTTT. It codes for CASKRDRNTEAFF.

Notes on this clone: Other DNA sequences in the same sample also yield this CDR3. V and J are TRBV11-2 and TRBJ2-7; D remains ambiguous. Trimming left V 0 bases short and J 2 bases short, with 5 bases between. CDR3 length: 13 residues. Germline lookup yields CDR1 SGHAT and CDR2 FQNNGV. CDR3 sequence: CASSLDLPYEQYF. CDR3 bases: TGTGCCAGCAGCTTAGATCTACCCTACGAGCAGTACTTC.